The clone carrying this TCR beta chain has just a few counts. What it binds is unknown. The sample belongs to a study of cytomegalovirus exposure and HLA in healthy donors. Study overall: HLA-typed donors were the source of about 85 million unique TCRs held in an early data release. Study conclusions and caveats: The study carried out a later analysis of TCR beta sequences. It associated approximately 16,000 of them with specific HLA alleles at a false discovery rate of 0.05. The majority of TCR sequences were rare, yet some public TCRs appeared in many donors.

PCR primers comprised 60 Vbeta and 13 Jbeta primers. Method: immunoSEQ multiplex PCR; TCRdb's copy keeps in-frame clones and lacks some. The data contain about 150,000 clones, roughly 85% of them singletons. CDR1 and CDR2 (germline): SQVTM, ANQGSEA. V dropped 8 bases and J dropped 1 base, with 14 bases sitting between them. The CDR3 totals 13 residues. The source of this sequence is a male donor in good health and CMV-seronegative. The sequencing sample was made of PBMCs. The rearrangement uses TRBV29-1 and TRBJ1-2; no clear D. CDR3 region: CSCSSMSNYGYTF. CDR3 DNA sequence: TGCAGCTGCTCCTCCATGAGTAACTATGGCTACACCTTC.